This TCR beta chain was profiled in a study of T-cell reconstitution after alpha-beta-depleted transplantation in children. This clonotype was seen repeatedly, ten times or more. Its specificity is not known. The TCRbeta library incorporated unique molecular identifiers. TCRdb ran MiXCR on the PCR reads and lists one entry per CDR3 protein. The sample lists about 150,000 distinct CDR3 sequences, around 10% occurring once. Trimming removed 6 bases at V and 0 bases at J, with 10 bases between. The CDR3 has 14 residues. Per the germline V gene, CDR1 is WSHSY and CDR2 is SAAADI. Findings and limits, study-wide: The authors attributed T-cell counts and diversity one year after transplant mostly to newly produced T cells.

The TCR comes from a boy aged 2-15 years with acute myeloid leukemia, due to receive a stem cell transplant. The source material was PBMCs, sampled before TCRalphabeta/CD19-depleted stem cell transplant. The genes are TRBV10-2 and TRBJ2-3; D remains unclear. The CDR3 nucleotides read TGCGCCAGCAGCCGTTCCTCTAGCACAGATACGCAGTATTTT. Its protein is CASSRSSSTDTQYF.